Following are 13 T cell receptor beta chains from one sample sequenced in a study of T cell repertoires in cytomegalovirus infection. TCRdb analysed the reads with MiXCR anew, one entry per CDR3 protein. The sample carries about 83,000 distinct CDR3 sequences, approximately 30% recorded once. What these receptors recognize is not known. The sequencing here drew on CD8+ T cells from cultured PBMCs, taken from culture after CMV antigen stimulation. These receptors all come from a human donor in good health (CMV status not recorded). Some clones in this sample may be carry-over from other donors' samples.

Only a few counts were recorded for this clonotype. The gene calls are TRBV7-8 and TRBJ2-7; D is unresolved. The CDR3 consists of 12 residues. CDR1 is SGHVS and CDR2 is FQNEAQ in the germline V gene. V gave up 1 base and J gave up 5 bases, with 6 bases separating them. CDR3 sequence reads: CASSLGRDEQYF. The CDR3 nucleotides are TGTGCCAGCAGCTTAGGTAGGGACGAGCAGTACTTC. The full variable domain, in which reference TRBV7-8 and TRBJ2-7 provide the parts outside the CDR3, is GAGVSQSPRYKVAKRGQDVALRCDPISGHVSLFWYQQALGQGPEFLTYFQNEAQLDKSGLPSDRFFAERPEGSVSTLKIQRTQQEDSAVYLCASSLGRDEQYFGPGTRLTVT.

The rearrangement joins TRBV3-1 to TRBJ1-1, with D perhaps matching TRBD1 (6 bases). CDR1 is LGHDT, CDR2 YNNKEL, per germline (reference sequence). CDR3 size: 14 residues. The V end was cut by 4 bases, the J end by 4 bases, with 13 bases between. CDR3 loop: CASSPRRGGTEAFF. The CDR3 DNA sequence: TGTGCCAGCAGCCCCCGACGAGGGGGCACTGAAGCTTTCTTT.

The chain has TRBV19 and TRBJ1-1; TRBD1 agrees at 11 bases. This CDR3 has 14 residues. V gave up 6 bases and J gave up 11 bases; unmatched junction bases: 11. Looked up from germline, CDR1 is LNHDA and CDR2 is SQIVND (reference sequence). CDR3 sequence (DNA): TGTGCCAGTAGCCACGGACAGGGGGCTTTGCAGGCTTTCTTT. Encoded protein: CASSHGQGALQAFF.

The chain joins TRBV5-6 to TRBJ1-3; no clear D. In germline, CDR1 is SGHDT, CDR2 YYEEEE. The CDR3 is 15 amino acids. Trimming removed 5 bases from V and 0 bases from J, with 12 bases in between. The CDR3 DNA follows: TGTGCCAGCAGTTATACCACCCGCTCTGGAAACACCATATATTTT. Translating it yields CASSYTTRSGNTIYF.

There are a few counts of this clonotype. The rearrangement links TRBV25-1 to TRBJ2-7, with 10 bases identical to TRBD1. CDR1 is MGHDK, CDR2 SYGVNS, per germline. V lost 7 bases to trimming and J lost 5 bases; unmatched junction nucleotides: 8. The CDR3 runs 14 residues. The CDR3 reads CASMAGTGVNEQYF. CDR3 in DNA: TGTGCCAGCATGGCGGGGACAGGGGTCAACGAGCAGTACTTC.

The chain employs TRBV28 and TRBJ1-1; D is unresolved. This CDR3 has 17 amino acids. From germline, CDR1 is MDHEN and CDR2 SYDVKM. V gave up 3 bases and J gave up 0 bases, with 17 bases separating them. The CDR3 DNA sequence: TGTGCCAGCAGTTTCCCTACATCAAGCCCCATGAACACTGAAGCTTTCTTT. Translated, it gives CASSFPTSSPMNTEAFF. Full variable domain (remainder filled in from reference TRBV28 and TRBJ1-1): DVKVTQSSRYLVKRTGEKVFLECVQDMDHENMFWYRQDPGLGLRLIYFSYDVKMKEKGDIPEGYSVSREKKERFSLILESASTNQTSMYLCASSFPTSSPMNTEAFFGQGTRLTVV.

This clonotype was seen at least ten times. The chain combines TRBV7-8 with TRBJ1-3; 8 bases match TRBD1. V lost 2 bases and J lost 2; bases outside the gene matches: 2. The CDR3 runs to 15 residues. CDR1 is SGHVS, CDR2 FQNEAQ, per germline. CDR3 region: CASSLLTGAGNTIYF. CDR3 nucleotide sequence: TGTGCCAGCAGCTTACTGACAGGGGCTGGAAACACCATATATTTT.

This clonotype was observed a few times. V gene TRBV4-1 combines with J gene TRBJ1-2; D gene uncertain. Germline V gene lookup returns CDR1 MGHRA and CDR2 YSYEKL. The CDR3 sequence is 12 residues long. V was cut by 0 bases and J by 7 bases, with 6 bases left in between. The CDR3 sequence is CASSQDRSGYTF. CDR3 nucleotide sequence: TGCGCCAGCAGCCAAGATAGGAGTGGCTACACCTTC.

The chain employs TRBV11-2 and TRBJ2-7; 9 nucleotides align to TRBD1. Unmatched junction bases numbered 13, after V lost 5 bases and J lost 2 bases. The CDR3 totals 17 residues. Germline V lookup: CDR1 SGHAT, CDR2 FQNNGV. This CDR3 reads CASSPDLSGQGTYEQYF. The CDR3 DNA is TGTGCCAGCAGCCCCGACCTTTCGGGACAGGGAACCTACGAGCAGTACTTC.

The count of this clonotype is one. Here the CDR3 DNA reads TGTGCCACCAGCAGAGACAGGAACACCGGGGAGCTGTTTTTT. Protein product: CATSRDRNTGELFF. V and J are TRBV15 and TRBJ2-2, with no clear D. Trimming left V 0 bases short and J 1 base short, with 3 bases between. This CDR3 contains 14 residues. Germline loops: CDR1 LNHNV, CDR2 YYDKDF (reference sequence).

The chain recombines TRBV12-3 or TRBV12-4 with TRBJ1-1; no clear D gene. V lost 2 bases, J lost 3 bases, and 7 bases lay in between. CDR3 size: 13 residues. CDR3 in amino acids: CASSLWWDTEAFF. CDR3 DNA: TGTGCCAGCAGTTTATGGTGGGACACTGAAGCTTTCTTT.

The table lists this clonotype with a few counts. This sequence joins TRBV12-3 or TRBV12-4 and TRBJ2-1; D uncertain. The V gene lost 3 bases and the J gene lost 6 bases, with 15 bases spanning the gap. The CDR3 covers 15 residues. CDR3 coding DNA: TGTGCCAGCAGTTTTTTTAGGGTATCTGGCAATGAGCAGTTCTTC. It is translated as CASSFFRVSGNEQFF.

This clonotype was observed a handful of times. The DNA for the CDR3 is TGTGCCAGCAAGCCCGTGGAGGCGACTAATGAAAAACTGTTTTTT. Translated, it gives CASKPVEATNEKLFF. This rearrangement joins TRBV12-3 or TRBV12-4 to TRBJ1-4; D not certain. Between the trimmed V and J ends, which lost 7 bases and 2 bases, there was a span of 14 bases. The CDR3 spans 15 residues.